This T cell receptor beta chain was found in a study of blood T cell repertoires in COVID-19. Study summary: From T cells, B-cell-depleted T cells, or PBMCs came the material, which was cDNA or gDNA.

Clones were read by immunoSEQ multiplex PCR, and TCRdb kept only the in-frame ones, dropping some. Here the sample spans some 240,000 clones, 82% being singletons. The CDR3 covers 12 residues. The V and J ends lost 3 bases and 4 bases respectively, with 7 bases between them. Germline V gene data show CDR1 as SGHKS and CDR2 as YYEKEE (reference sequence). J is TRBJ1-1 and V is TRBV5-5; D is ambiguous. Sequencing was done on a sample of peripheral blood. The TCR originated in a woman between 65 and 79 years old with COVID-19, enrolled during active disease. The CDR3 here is CASSSGITEAFF. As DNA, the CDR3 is TGTGCCAGCAGCTCGGGGATCACTGAAGCTTTCTTT.